Ten or more counts support the clone carrying this T cell receptor beta chain. The antigen is unknown. One entry per CDR3 protein results from TCRdb running MiXCR on the multiplex PCR reads. The repertoire includes about 130,000 distinct CDR3 sequences, around 20% of them detected once, and about 2.2% sits in the top ten. These data originate in a study of breast tumors, draining lymph nodes, adjacent tissues. Study results and caveats: Tumor TCR diversity was below lymph nodes but above nontumor tissue. Luminal-like breast cancer showed significantly higher tumor–nontumor repertoire similarity than basal-like. That most tumor T cells come from lymph nodes remained unproven.

Breast cancer patients provided tissue from their axillary draining lymph nodes. V shed 4 bases, J shed 2 bases, and the junction held 11 bases outside the gene matches. This CDR3 has 18 residues. Germline CDR1 is SGHDT and CDR2 is YYEEEE. This receptor was taken from a female donor with breast cancer. Some clones in this sample may be carry-over from other donors' samples. The rearrangement uses TRBV5-6 and TRBJ2-5, with 13 bases aligning to TRBD2. The sequenced material came from axillary lymph node tissue. The chain's CDR3 is CASSTSGTSGDWQETQYF. In DNA, the CDR3 is TGTGCCAGCAGCACTTCCGGGACTAGCGGGGACTGGCAAGAGACCCAGTACTTC. Complete variable domain (other parts from reference TRBV5-6 and TRBJ2-5): DAGVTQSPTHLIKTRGQQVTLRCSPKSGHDTVSWYQQALGQGPQFIFQYYEEEERQRGNFPDRFSGHQFPNYSSELNVNALLLGDSALYLCASSTSGTSGDWQETQYFGPGTRLLVL.